One and the same sample provided the 19 T cell receptor beta chains below, sequenced in a study of early T cells in non-severe SARS-CoV-2 infection. TCRdb re-analysed the 5' RACE reads in MiXCR, keeping a single row per CDR3 protein. The table shows some 40,000 distinct CDR3 sequences, with 10% to 15% occurring only once. The sequenced sample consisted of whole blood. Receptor source: an adult who was a healthcare worker with PCR-confirmed SARS-CoV-2 infection or an uninfected control (not recorded which).

This clonotype was picked up many times. CDR3 loop: CASSYSISTSGSTDTQYF. The CDR3 DNA follows: TGTGCCAGCAGTTACTCAATTTCGACTAGCGGGAGCACAGATACGCAGTATTTT. V is TRBV6-6 and J is TRBJ2-3, with 10 bases aligning to TRBD2. The CDR3 totals 18 residues. Germline V gene sequence: CDR1 MNHNY, CDR2 SVGAGI (reference sequence). J lost 0 bases, V lost 0 bases, and 6 bases had no gene match.

This chain links TRBV11-2 with TRBJ2-3, with D tentatively TRBD2 (6 bases). Germline CDR1 is SGHAT and CDR2 is FQNNGV. This CDR3 region has 15 residues. V was cut by 5 bases and J by 7 bases, with 19 bases left in between. CDR3 in DNA: TGTGCCAGCAGCCCAGCCCCCCGGAGGGGAAATACGCAGTATTTT. It encodes CASSPAPRRGNTQYF.

V gene TRBV3-1 combines with J gene TRBJ1-3; D uncertain. The length of the CDR3 is 13 residues. V lost 1 base and J 2 bases, leaving 3 bases between the germline ends. From germline, CDR1 is LGHDT and CDR2 YNNKEL (reference sequence). CDR3 amino acids: CASSQGPGNTIYF. The CDR3 coding sequence is TGTGCCAGCAGCCAAGGGCCTGGAAACACCATATATTTT.

This clonotype turned up a few times. J is TRBJ2-2 and V is TRBV20-1; tentative D call: TRBD1 (6 bases). The germline V gene encodes CDR1 DFQATT and CDR2 SNEGSKA (reference sequence). The CDR3 spans 14 residues. Trimming removed 5 bases from V and 6 bases from J, with 16 bases in between. CDR3 loop: CSARSQGQAGELFF. The CDR3 nucleotides are TGCAGTGCTCGAAGTCAGGGGCAGGCCGGGGAGCTGTTTTTT.

The table lists this clonotype with many counts. The CDR3 DNA reads TGTGCCAGCAGTTACTCGACTGAGGGGACCATATATTTT. It encodes CASSYSTEGTIYF. The chain combines TRBV6-2 or TRBV6-3 with TRBJ1-3; possibly TRBD1 for D (5 bases). Germline CDR1 MNHEY, CDR2 SVGEGT. The CDR3 is made up of 13 amino acids. The V end was cut by 0 bases, the J end by 10 bases, with 10 bases between.

This clonotype was picked up many times. This rearrangement joins TRBV20-1 to TRBJ2-7; either TRBD1 or TRBD2 may supply D (5 bases each). Trimming removed 2 bases at V and 3 bases at J, with 11 bases between. CDR1 and CDR2 from the germline V gene are DFQATT and SNEGSKA (reference sequence). This CDR3 region has 13 residues. The CDR3 loop reads CSARLGTDYEQYF. In nucleotides, the CDR3 is TGCAGTGCTAGACTCGGGACCGACTACGAGCAGTACTTC.

In this sample, this clonotype turned up many times. CDR3 in DNA: TGTGCCAGCTCACGCAACCGGGAAAACACCGGGGAGCTGTTTTTT. It codes for CASSRNRENTGELFF. The chain joins TRBV18 to TRBJ2-2; maybe TRBD2 (5 bases). This CDR3 has 15 amino acids. CDR1 is KGHSH, CDR2 LQKENI, per germline. The ends were cut back, 4 bases at V and 2 bases at J, with 11 bases in the middle.

This clonotype has only a few counts. The chain is built from TRBV11-2 and TRBJ2-7; possibly TRBD1 for D (7 bases). The CDR3 length is 14 residues. Germline assignment: CDR1 SGHAT and CDR2 FQNNGV. The V and J ends lost 5 bases and 0 bases respectively, with 11 bases between them. CDR3 sequence: CASSQGGFSYEQYF. The CDR3 nucleotides are TGTGCCAGCAGCCAGGGGGGCTTCTCCTACGAGCAGTACTTC. Full variable domain (outside the CDR3, taken from reference TRBV11-2 and TRBJ2-7): EAGVAQSPRYKIIEKRQSVAFWCNPISGHATLYWYQQILGQGPKLLIQFQNNGVVDDSQLPKDRFSAERLKGVDSTLKIQPAKLEDSAVYLCASSQGGFSYEQYFGPGTRLTVT.

This clonotype was seen at least ten times. The chain carries TRBV7-6 and TRBJ2-5; D may correspond to TRBD1 or TRBD2 (7 bases each). The germline gives CDR1 SGHVS, CDR2 FNYEAQ. With 5 bases removed from V and 1 base from J, the gap between germline ends came to 20 bases. There are 17 residues in the CDR3. The CDR3 is CASSPQGGTAFQETQYF. The CDR3 DNA is TGTGCCAGCAGCCCCCAGGGGGGGACCGCATTCCAAGAGACCCAGTACTTC.

This clonotype is judged medium-sized. The chain couples TRBV6-6 to TRBJ2-4, with 9 bases lining up with TRBD1. CDR1 is MNHNY and CDR2 is SVGAGI in the germline V gene (reference sequence). Unmatched junction bases numbered 15, after V lost 6 bases and J lost 0 bases. The length of the CDR3 is 19 residues. The CDR3 DNA reads TGTGCCAGCAGCCTACCTGGACCACAGGGGGCAAGAGCCAAAAACATTCAGTACTTC. It yields the protein CASSLPGPQGARAKNIQYF.

The chain has TRBV6-6 and TRBJ2-4; TRBD2 agrees at 7 bases. The CDR3 totals 14 residues. Germline loops: CDR1 MNHNY, CDR2 SVGAGI (reference sequence). Losses at the gene ends were 7 bases for V and 3 bases for J; bases not matched to a gene: 6. The CDR3 DNA is TGTGCCAGCACCCCCCTAGCGGACAAAAACATTCAGTACTTC. Protein: CASTPLADKNIQYF.

The V and J genes are TRBV11-2 and TRBJ1-1; D uncertain. From germline, CDR1 is SGHAT and CDR2 FQNNGV. The CDR3 runs to 11 residues. Trimming removed 1 base at V and 11 bases at J, with 8 bases between. The CDR3 region has the DNA TGTGCCAGCAGCTTAGGGCAATATGCTTTCTTT. Protein sequence: CASSLGQYAFF.

This clonotype was found a few times. The gene calls are TRBV29-1 and TRBJ1-2; 8 positions agree with TRBD1. CDR1 SQVTM and CDR2 ANQGSEA come from the germline V gene. This CDR3 is 12 amino acids long. V gave up 7 bases and J gave up 7 bases; unmatched junction bases: 8. CDR3 DNA: TGCAGCGGAGACAGGGGTCTGACTGGCTACACCTTC. Amino acids: CSGDRGLTGYTF. Variable domain in full (rest from reference TRBV29-1 and TRBJ1-2): SAVISQKPSRDICQRGTSLTIQCQVDSQVTMMFWYRQQPGQSLTLIATANQGSEATYESGFVIDKFPISRPNLTFSTLTVSNMSPEDSSIYLCSGDRGLTGYTFGSGTRLTVV.

This clonotype was seen at least ten times. The CDR3 sequence: CASSPFYEQYF. The CDR3 nucleotides are TGTGCCAGCAGTCCTTTTTACGAGCAGTACTTC. The chain combines TRBV6-2 or TRBV6-3 with TRBJ2-7, with unresolved D. Per germline, CDR1 MNHEY and CDR2 SVGEGT. This CDR3 contains 11 residues. The V end lost 5 bases, the J end lost 4 bases, and 6 bases lay between the germline ends.

This clonotype was counted many times. The chain has TRBV6-5 and TRBJ2-2; D unclear. Germline loops: CDR1 MNHEY, CDR2 SVGAGI. The CDR3 has 15 amino acids. The ends were cut back, 7 bases at V and 5 bases at J, with 17 bases in the middle. The CDR3 sequence: CASTPSGKRTGELFF. The DNA for the CDR3 is TGTGCCAGCACCCCTAGTGGGAAAAGGACCGGGGAGCTGTTTTTT.

This clonotype showed up just a few times. This chain uses TRBV5-1 with TRBJ2-3; D might be TRBD1 (6 bases). The CDR3 loop spans 14 amino acids. V gave up 4 bases and J gave up 4 bases, with 13 bases separating them. CDR1 is SGHRS and CDR2 is YFSETQ in the germline V gene. CDR3: CASSLQGEPDTQYF. The CDR3 DNA reads TGCGCCAGCAGCCTACAGGGTGAGCCAGATACGCAGTATTTT. Supplemented by reference TRBV5-1 and TRBJ2-3, the full variable domain reads KAGVTQTPRYLIKTRGQQVTLSCSPISGHRSVSWYQQTPGQGLQFLFEYFSETQRNKGNFPGRFSGRQFSNSRSEMNVSTLELGDSALYLCASSLQGEPDTQYFGPGTRLTVL.

This clonotype was counted many times. This chain uses TRBV27 with TRBJ2-2, with D uncertain. The CDR3 totals 16 residues. Trimming cost V 6 bases and J 6 bases, with 20 bases left between them. From germline, CDR1 is MNHEY and CDR2 SMNVEV (reference sequence). The CDR3 DNA reads as TGTGCCAGCAGCCCCCCCCGGGCGGTCGAGGCCGGGGAGCTGTTTTTT. It is translated as CASSPPRAVEAGELFF.

This clonotype is medium-sized by share. V usage is TRBV28 and J usage is TRBJ2-1; 9 bases align to TRBD2. The germline V gene has CDR1 MDHEN and CDR2 SYDVKM. V lost 4 bases, J lost 4 bases, and 2 bases stayed unmatched. This CDR3 contains 14 residues. The CDR3 DNA reads as TGTGCCAGCAGTTCTAGCGGGGAATACAATGAGCAGTTCTTC. The encoded protein is CASSSSGEYNEQFF.

The rearrangement uses TRBV6-6 and TRBJ1-2; D is unclear. Germline V lookup: CDR1 MNHNY, CDR2 SVGAGI (reference sequence). Trimming removed 0 bases at V and 4 bases at J, with 12 bases between. This CDR3 contains 15 residues. CDR3 nucleotides: TGTGCCAGCAGTTACTCTATCGTAGAGTTCTATGGCTACACCTTC. Translation: CASSYSIVEFYGYTF.